Below are 13 T cell receptor beta chains sequenced from a single sample in a study of identifying expanded T cells in peripheral blood. TCRdb's table, derived via immunoSEQ multiplex PCR, lists solely in-frame clones and lacks some. The data contain over 100,000 clones, roughly nine tenths of them singletons. The specimen was blood. These receptors were taken from a person aged 18 to 75 in good health.

The genes are TRBV18 and TRBJ1-1; 7 nucleotides line up with TRBD1. The CDR3 has 12 amino acids. CDR1 is KGHSH and CDR2 is LQKENI in the germline V gene. J lost 7 bases, V lost 2 bases, and 1 base had no gene match. The CDR3 DNA is TGTGCCAGCTCACCAAGGACAGGTGAAGCTTTCTTT. Translated: CASSPRTGEAFF.

The chain links TRBV19 to TRBJ1-2; 7 positions match TRBD1. This CDR3 has 15 residues. V gave up 4 bases and J gave up 0 bases; unmatched junction bases: 5. Germline loops: CDR1 LNHDA, CDR2 SQIVND (reference sequence). The CDR3 loop reads CASSTPGGANYGYTF. The CDR3 DNA follows: TGTGCCAGTAGTACCCCAGGGGGAGCTAACTATGGCTACACCTTC.

The chain links TRBV6-6 to TRBJ1-5, with D tentatively TRBD1 (6 bases). CDR1 MNHNY and CDR2 SVGAGI come from the germline V gene (reference sequence). This CDR3 is 16 amino acids long. Trimming removed 4 bases from V and 7 bases from J, with 20 bases in between. CDR3 coding DNA: TGTGCCAGCAGTTTACAGGGTTCGGGCCTAATGCAGCCCCAGCATTTT. This codes for CASSLQGSGLMQPQHF.

The chain links TRBV7-6 to TRBJ1-2; tentative D call: TRBD1 (5 bases). Germline V gene lookup returns CDR1 SGHVS and CDR2 FNYEAQ. The CDR3 spans 14 residues. Trimming stripped 0 bases from V and 3 bases from J, with 8 bases between. The CDR3 coding sequence is TGTGCCAGCAGCTTAGCTCCAGGGTACTATGGCTACACCTTC. This encodes CASSLAPGYYGYTF.

The chain is built from TRBV7-8 and TRBJ2-6; TRBD1 might be the D (5 bases). This CDR3 region has 16 residues. The V end was cut by 4 bases, the J end by 1 base, with 11 bases between. CDR1 and CDR2 from the germline V gene are SGHVS and FQNEAQ. The CDR3 DNA sequence: TGTGCCAGCAGCTCTACAGGATCTTCTGGGGCCAACGTCCTGACTTTC. Its protein product is CASSSTGSSGANVLTF.

This chain links TRBV11-2 with TRBJ2-5, with a tentative D call TRBD1 (5 bases). Between the trimmed V and J ends, which lost 4 bases and 4 bases, there was a span of 16 bases. The CDR3 is 15 residues long. Germline CDR1 reads SGHAT; CDR2 reads FQNNGV. The CDR3 DNA follows: TGTGCCAGCAGCTCTACGAGGCAGGGTCGAGAGACCCAGTACTTC. Translating it yields CASSSTRQGRETQYF.

This chain joins TRBV5-1 and TRBJ2-1; 11 bases align to TRBD2. The CDR3 extends over 17 amino acids. Germline values: CDR1 SGHRS, CDR2 YFSETQ. V gave up 3 bases and J gave up 7 bases; unmatched junction bases: 12. The CDR3 here is CASSSPPGLAEGNEQFF. CDR3 DNA sequence: TGCGCCAGCAGCTCCCCCCCGGGACTAGCGGAAGGGAATGAGCAGTTCTTC.

There are a few counts of this clone. In DNA, the CDR3 is TGTGCCAGCAGTTTATCTAGCAATCAGCCCCAGCATTTT. Translation: CASSLSSNQPQHF. V is TRBV27 and J is TRBJ1-5; D is ambiguous. The CDR3 contains 13 residues. Trimming shortened V by 0 bases and J by 0 bases, and 0 bases separated the two germline ends. The germline V gene has CDR1 MNHEY and CDR2 SMNVEV (reference sequence).

The chain links TRBV18 to TRBJ2-1; tentative D call: TRBD2 (6 bases). CDR1 is KGHSH, CDR2 LQKENI, per germline. The CDR3 is 13 residues long. Trimming left V 5 bases short and J 4 bases short, with 9 bases between. The CDR3 reads CASSSGVYNEQFF. Written as DNA, the CDR3 is TGTGCCAGCTCATCGGGAGTTTACAATGAGCAGTTCTTC. The full variable domain, rest sourced from reference TRBV18 and TRBJ2-1, is NAGVMQNPRHLVRRRGQEARLRCSPMKGHSHVYWYRQLPEEGLKFMVYLQKENIIDESGMPKERFSAEFPKEGPSILRIQQVVRGDSAAYFCASSSGVYNEQFFGPGTRLTVL.

V usage is TRBV6-6 and J usage is TRBJ1-6, with 8 bases matching TRBD1. This CDR3 comprises 16 residues. J was trimmed by 1 base and V by 5 bases; bases with no gene match: 4. Germline V lookup: CDR1 MNHNY, CDR2 SVGAGI (reference sequence). Here the CDR3 DNA reads TGTGCCAGCAGTAACCACAGGGGGTCCTATAATTCACCCCTCCACTTT. Encoded protein: CASSNHRGSYNSPLHF.

This clone was recorded only once. This rearrangement joins TRBV28 to TRBJ2-3; D unresolved. CDR1 is MDHEN and CDR2 is SYDVKM in the germline V gene. The CDR3 sequence is 11 residues long. V shed 3 bases and J shed 6 bases, with 4 bases lying between them. The CDR3 coding sequence is TGTGCCAGCAGTTTTGGGGATACGCAGTATTTT. This encodes CASSFGDTQYF.

V gene TRBV28 combines with J gene TRBJ2-4; no clear D. V was shortened by 1 base and J by 11 bases, with 15 bases between the two germline ends. CDR3 length: 14 residues. CDR1 MDHEN and CDR2 SYDVKM come from the germline V gene. The CDR3 region has the DNA TGTGCCAGCAGTTTATCCCCGGGCAGACCGGTTCAGTACTTC. It encodes CASSLSPGRPVQYF.

The chain combines TRBV4-1 with TRBJ1-4, with D perhaps TRBD1 (5 bases). This CDR3 contains 18 residues. Germline CDR1 reads MGHRA; CDR2 reads YSYEKL. Deletions cut 3 bases from V and 3 bases from J, with 20 bases between. The DNA for the CDR3 is TGCGCCAGCAGCCAGAACTGGGGACGGGGCGGGTCTAATGAAAAACTGTTTTTT. Its protein is CASSQNWGRGGSNEKLFF.